These 2 T cell receptor beta chains were all obtained from the same sample, sequenced in a study of T-cell reconstitution after alpha-beta-depleted transplantation in children. Using unique molecular identifiers, the investigators prepared the TCRbeta library. In TCRdb, the PCR reads were re-called with MiXCR into one record per CDR3 protein. The sample records around 490,000 distinct CDR3 sequences, about an eighth being singletons. Here the sequenced sample was PBMCs, mostly from graft donor cells, taken 180 days after TCRalphabeta/CD19-depleted stem cell transplant. Receptors were obtained from a female patient aged 2 to 10 who had a stem cell transplant for aplastic anemia, so the T cells may come from the graft donor.

This clonotype was found many times. The V gene is TRBV28, the J gene TRBJ2-1; 10 nucleotides match TRBD2. Germline values: CDR1 MDHEN, CDR2 SYDVKM. This CDR3 has 15 residues. J was trimmed by 15 bases and V by 1 base; bases with no gene match: 12. The CDR3 is CASSLSGLAGEVRFF. The CDR3 DNA is TGTGCCAGCAGTTTATCCGGGCTAGCGGGAGAAGTACGGTTCTTC.

This clonotype was seen at least ten times. The chain links TRBV5-1 to TRBJ1-1, with D perhaps matching TRBD1 (6 bases). In germline, CDR1 is SGHRS, CDR2 YFSETQ. Trimming cost V 4 bases and J 6 bases, with 16 bases left between them. The CDR3 is made up of 14 amino acids. The CDR3 is CASSPLDSASEAFF. CDR3 in DNA: TGCGCCAGCAGCCCGTTGGACAGTGCTTCTGAAGCTTTCTTT. Variable domain in full (rest from reference TRBV5-1 and TRBJ1-1): KAGVTQTPRYLIKTRGQQVTLSCSPISGHRSVSWYQQTPGQGLQFLFEYFSETQRNKGNFPGRFSGRQFSNSRSEMNVSTLELGDSALYLCASSPLDSASEAFFGQGTRLTVV.